What follows are 5 T cell receptor beta chains derived from one specimen sequenced in a study of monozygotic twins with inflammatory bowel disease. From its re-call of the 5' RACE reads, TCRdb lists each CDR3 protein once, without DNA. The sample totals 440,000 or so distinct CDR3 sequences. The sequencing input was blood. These TCRs come from a human donor with ulcerative colitis or Crohn's disease, or a healthy co-twin of an affected twin (not recorded which).

V gene TRBV5-1 combines with J gene TRBJ1-6; TCRdb lists TRBD1, though no DNA is available to test this call. Per the germline V gene, CDR1 is SGHRS and CDR2 is YFSETQ. The length of the CDR3 is 18 residues. CDR3 sequence: CASSTTAQGSSYNSPLHF.

The chain is built from TRBV28 and TRBJ1-4. The CDR3 runs 14 residues. Germline-derived CDR1 and CDR2 are MDHEN and SYDVKM. CDR3 sequence reads: CASSVSGGNEKLFF.

V usage is TRBV21-1 and J usage is TRBJ2-3; checking the TCRdb D call of TRBD1 is not possible without DNA. TRBV21-1 constitutes a pseudogene. The CDR3 runs to 19 residues. CDR3 region: CASSKVKFRPGASTDTQYF.

The V call is TRBV4-3, the J call TRBJ2-2; TCRdb reports TRBD1, a call that lacks DNA to check it against. Looked up from germline, CDR1 is LGHNA and CDR2 is YSLEER. This CDR3 region has 15 residues. The CDR3: CASSEGVIEAGELFF.

V usage is TRBV5-1 and J usage is TRBJ2-5; the TRBD1 assignment by TCRdb is unverifiable without DNA. The CDR3 is made up of 14 amino acids. Germline CDR1 SGHRS, CDR2 YFSETQ. The CDR3 loop is CASSRQGQMETQYF.